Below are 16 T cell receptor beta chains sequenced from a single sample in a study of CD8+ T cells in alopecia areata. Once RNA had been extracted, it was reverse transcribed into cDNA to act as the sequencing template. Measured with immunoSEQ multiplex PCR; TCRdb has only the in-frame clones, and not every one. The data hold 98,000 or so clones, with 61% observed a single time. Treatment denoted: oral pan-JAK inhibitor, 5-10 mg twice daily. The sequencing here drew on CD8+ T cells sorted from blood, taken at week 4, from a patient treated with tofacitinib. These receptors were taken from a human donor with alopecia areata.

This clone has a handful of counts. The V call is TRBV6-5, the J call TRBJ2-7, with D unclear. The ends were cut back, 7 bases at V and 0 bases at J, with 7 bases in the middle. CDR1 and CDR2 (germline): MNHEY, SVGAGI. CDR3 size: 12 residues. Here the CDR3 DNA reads TGTGCCAGCATGAGGAACTCCTACGAGCAGTACTTC. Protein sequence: CASMRNSYEQYF.

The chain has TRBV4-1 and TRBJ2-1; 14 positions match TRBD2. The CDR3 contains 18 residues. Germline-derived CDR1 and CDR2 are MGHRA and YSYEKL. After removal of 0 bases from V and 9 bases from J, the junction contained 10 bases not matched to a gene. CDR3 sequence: CASSQEPGLAGVGPEQFF. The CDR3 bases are TGCGCCAGCAGCCAAGAACCGGGACTAGCGGGAGTAGGTCCTGAGCAGTTCTTC.

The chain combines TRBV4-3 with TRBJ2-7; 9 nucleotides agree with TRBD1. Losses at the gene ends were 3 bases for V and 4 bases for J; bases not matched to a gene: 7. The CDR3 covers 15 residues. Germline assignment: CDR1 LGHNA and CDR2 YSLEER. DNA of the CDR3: TGCGCCAGCAGCCATCCGGGACAGGGATGGTACGAGCAGTACTTC. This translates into CASSHPGQGWYEQYF.

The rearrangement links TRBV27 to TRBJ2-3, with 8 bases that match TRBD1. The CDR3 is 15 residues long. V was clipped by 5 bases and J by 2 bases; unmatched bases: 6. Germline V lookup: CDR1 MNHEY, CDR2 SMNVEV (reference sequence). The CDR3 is CASSPGTGSTDTQYF. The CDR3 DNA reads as TGTGCCAGCAGTCCGGGGACAGGCTCCACAGATACGCAGTATTTT.

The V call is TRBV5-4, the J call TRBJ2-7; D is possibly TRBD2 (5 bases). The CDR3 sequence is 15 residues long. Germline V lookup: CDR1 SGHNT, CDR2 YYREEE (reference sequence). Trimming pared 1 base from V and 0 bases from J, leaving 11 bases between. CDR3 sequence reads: CASSLIERSSYEQYF. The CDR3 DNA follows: TGTGCCAGCAGCTTGATCGAGCGGAGCTCCTACGAGCAGTACTTC.

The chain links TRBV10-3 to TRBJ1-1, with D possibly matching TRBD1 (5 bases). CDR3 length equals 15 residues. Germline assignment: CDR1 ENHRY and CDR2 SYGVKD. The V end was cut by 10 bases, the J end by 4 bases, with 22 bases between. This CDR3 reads CASSLATAGATEAFF. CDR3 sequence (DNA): TGTGCCAGCAGCCTCGCCACAGCCGGGGCCACTGAAGCTTTCTTT.

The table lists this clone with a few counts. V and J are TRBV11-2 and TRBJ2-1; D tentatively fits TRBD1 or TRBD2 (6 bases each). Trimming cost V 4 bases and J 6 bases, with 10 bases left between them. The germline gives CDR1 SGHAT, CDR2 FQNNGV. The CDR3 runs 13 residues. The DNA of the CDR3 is TGTGCCAGCAGCTGGGGGGCCGGCAATGAGCAGTTCTTC. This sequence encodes CASSWGAGNEQFF.

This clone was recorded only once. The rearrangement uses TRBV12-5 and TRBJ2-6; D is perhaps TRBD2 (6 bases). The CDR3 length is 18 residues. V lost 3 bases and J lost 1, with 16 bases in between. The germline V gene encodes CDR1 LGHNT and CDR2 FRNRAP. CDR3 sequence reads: CASGFLAGKGSGANVLTF. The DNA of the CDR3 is TGTGCTAGTGGTTTCCTTGCGGGAAAGGGGTCTGGGGCCAACGTCCTGACTTTC.

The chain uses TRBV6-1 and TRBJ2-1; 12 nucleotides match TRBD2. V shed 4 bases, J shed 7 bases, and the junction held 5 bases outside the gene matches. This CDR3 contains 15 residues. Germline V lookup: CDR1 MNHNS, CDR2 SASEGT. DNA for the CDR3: TGTGCCAGCAGTGGTCTAGCGGGGGGGAGTAATGAGCAGTTCTTC. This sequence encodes CASSGLAGGSNEQFF.

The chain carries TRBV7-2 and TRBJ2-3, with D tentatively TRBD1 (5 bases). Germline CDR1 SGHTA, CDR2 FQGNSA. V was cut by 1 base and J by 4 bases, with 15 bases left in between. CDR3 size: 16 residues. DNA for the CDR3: TGTGCCAGCAGCTTAGTCTTCGGGCAGGGATCAGATACGCAGTATTTT. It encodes CASSLVFGQGSDTQYF.

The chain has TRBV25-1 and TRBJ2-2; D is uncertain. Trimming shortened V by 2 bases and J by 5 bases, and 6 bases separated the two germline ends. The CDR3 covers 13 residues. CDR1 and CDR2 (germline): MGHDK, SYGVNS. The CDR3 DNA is TGTGCCAGCAGTGAACGGTTTACCGGGGAGCTGTTTTTT. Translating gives CASSERFTGELFF.

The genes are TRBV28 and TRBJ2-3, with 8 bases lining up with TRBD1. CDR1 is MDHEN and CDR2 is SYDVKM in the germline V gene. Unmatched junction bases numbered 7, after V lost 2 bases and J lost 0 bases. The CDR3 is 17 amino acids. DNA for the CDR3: TGTGCCAGCAGTTTACCCCGGACAGGGACAAGCACAGATACGCAGTATTTT. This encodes CASSLPRTGTSTDTQYF.

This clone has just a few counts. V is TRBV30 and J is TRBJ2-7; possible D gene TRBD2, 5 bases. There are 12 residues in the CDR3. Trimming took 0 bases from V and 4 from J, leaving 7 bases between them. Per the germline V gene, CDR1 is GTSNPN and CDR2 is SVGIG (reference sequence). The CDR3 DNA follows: TGTGCCTGGAGTGTGGGAGCTTACGAGCAGTACTTC. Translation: CAWSVGAYEQYF.

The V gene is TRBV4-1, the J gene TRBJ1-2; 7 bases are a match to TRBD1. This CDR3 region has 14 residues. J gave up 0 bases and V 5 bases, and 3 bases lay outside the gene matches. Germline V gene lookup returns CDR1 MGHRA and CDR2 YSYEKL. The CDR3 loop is CASSSGTANYGYTF. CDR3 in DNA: TGCGCCAGCAGCTCCGGGACAGCTAACTATGGCTACACCTTC.

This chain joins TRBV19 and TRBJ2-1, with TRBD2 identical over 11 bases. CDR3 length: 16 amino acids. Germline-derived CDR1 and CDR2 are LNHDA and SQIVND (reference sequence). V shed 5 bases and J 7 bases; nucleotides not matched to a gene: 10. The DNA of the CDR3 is TGTGCCAGTAGTCCCCTGCTGACTAGCGGGAATAATGAGCAGTTCTTC. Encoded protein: CASSPLLTSGNNEQFF. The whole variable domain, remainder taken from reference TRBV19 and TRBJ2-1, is DGGITQSPKYLFRKEGQNVTLSCEQNLNHDAMYWYRQDPGQGLRLIYYSQIVNDFQKGDIAEGYSVSREKKESFPLTVTSAQKNPTAFYLCASSPLLTSGNNEQFFGPGTRLTVL.

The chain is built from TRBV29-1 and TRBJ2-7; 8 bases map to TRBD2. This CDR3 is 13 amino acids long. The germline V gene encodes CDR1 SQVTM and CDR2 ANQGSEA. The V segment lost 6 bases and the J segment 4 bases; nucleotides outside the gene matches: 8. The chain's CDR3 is CSVKGLETYEQYF. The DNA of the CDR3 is TGCAGCGTGAAGGGACTAGAGACATACGAGCAGTACTTC.